This T cell receptor beta chain was recorded in a study of blood T cell repertoires in COVID-19. Study details: COVID-19 samples from acute and convalescent phases originated in the United States, Italy and Spain. PBMCs, B-cell-depleted T cells, or T cells provided the cDNA or gDNA that made up the material.

Authors' analysis steps: Estimation of nucleated cell counts relied on the amplification of reference gene primers. Here immunoSEQ multiplex PCR was the method, and the copy in TCRdb shows in-frame clones only, minus some. The DNA was the basis for D and trimming; V, J and clone size are from that table. The sample records about 40,000 clones, about four fifths being singletons. Per germline, CDR1 MDHEN and CDR2 SYDVKM. V gave up 3 bases and J gave up 6 bases, with 8 bases separating them. CDR3 size: 13 residues. Only one count was recorded for this clone. The sequence came from a woman aged 60 to 75 with acute or convalescent COVID-19. The chain joins TRBV28 to TRBJ2-2; possible D gene TRBD2, 5 bases. Sequencing used peripheral blood. DNA of the CDR3: TGTGCCAGCAGTTTGTCCGGGGCCGGGGAGCTGTTTTTT. Encoded protein: CASSLSGAGELFF.